Detailed here is one TCR beta chain. Many counts were recorded for this clonotype. The antigen this receptor binds is unknown. Nothing much larger sits one base from this clone, and base qualities are not available. This specimen comes from a study of neurological immune-mediated disorders (dated by TCRdb to between 2018 and 2020). Looking at the study overall: Among the approximately 35 multiple sclerosis patients, relapsing-remitting MS accounted for about 31 and secondary progressive MS accounted for 3. Using UMI-based sequencing, the study compared peripheral blood TCR-beta repertoires from patients with HTLV-I-associated myelopathy (HAM/TSP), patients with multiple sclerosis, and healthy controls. Longitudinal samples, technical triplicates and paired sorted CD4+ and CD8+ T-cell subsets, alongside PBMC samples, were included among the roughly 98 TCR-beta libraries. Longitudinal HAM/TSP and healthy donors had 3 time-points each (roughly 3-40 month intervals). The cohort was made up of about 65 subjects, consisting of 15 or so HAM/TSP patients, around 35 multiple sclerosis patients and around 20 healthy controls. Study-wide conclusions, independent of this receptor: TCR clonal expansion was highest in HAM/TSP patients and lowest in MS patients, with MS patients falling below even healthy controls. The MS cluster was not associated with any clinical or MRI features, and the authors stated that larger cohorts are needed. Across subjects, expanded clones never shared an identical CDR3 amino acid sequence, which suggests that the TCR-beta repertoires in every group were private. In a phylogenetic analysis, the repertoires of 18 out of 34 MS patients fell into a single cluster of related CDR3 sequences, pointing to a possible signature at the repertoire level.

cDNA was synthesized by template-switch 5'RACE using a primer carrying a 10-nucleotide random unique molecular identifier by which each TCR transcript was tagged. Every sequencing run yielded over 190 million TCR-beta sequences covering 15-18 subjects. The RNeasy kit was used to extract total RNA. TCR-beta VDJ regions were amplified with primers for the TCR constant region and the 5'RACE anchor, using the KAPA Real-time Library Amplification kit. Sample indexes and Illumina adaptors were added in a first PCR, and a second PCR then increased library yield. The roughly 650 bp TCR product was size-selected on a 2% E-gel SizeSelection system after Ampure bead purification. Before pooling, libraries had their quality checked on a Bioanalyzer, their concentration measured with Qubit, and their quantity determined with the Kapa Library Quantification kit. An Illumina HiSeq 2500 was used to sequence the libraries paired-end at 2 x 150 bp. To increase sequence diversity, roughly 25-31% phiX was spiked into each library pool. On the authors' methods: Quality-filtered reads were processed with the UMI-based MiGEC pipeline, which removed over 75% of raw TCR sequences during error correction. VDJ genes were aligned to IMGT germline references, and clonotypes were defined by unique CDR3 amino acid sequence plus V-J genes. VDJtools evaluated clonal expansion, Shannon diversity and CDR3 relatedness (CalcPairwiseDistances, ClusterSamples); CLCbio workbench built phylogenetic trees. A clone was classed as expanded if it had 8 or more unique UMIs, a cutoff based on coefficient-of-variation modelling across technical triplicates. TCRdb handled the public reads itself, with Q25 trimming in fastp and clone calling in MiXCR, and kept productive beta chains. Rows are combined by CDR3 protein, so each entry shows the most common genes and DNA. The V and J calls reflect TCRdb's pipeline rather than the authors' work. Here the sample has 84,000 or so distinct CDR3 sequences; approximately 4.6% occur a single time. The ten largest clones represent around 5.8% of the sample.

The germline V gene encodes CDR1 SGDLS and CDR2 YYNGEE. The cysteine opens and the phenylalanine closes a CDR3 of 16 amino acids. The read is trimmed to its CDR3 DNA, 48 bases read in frame from base 1. The junction shows trimming of 1 base on V and 9 bases on J, and the gene matches do not reach 9 bases of it. The time point tag for this specimen amounts to: longitudinal time-point 3. For the unsorted PBMC libraries, 2 million PBMCs were stored in RNAlater at -80 degrees C until RNA extraction and were used to generate the libraries. Multiple sclerosis patients were enrolled in a US clinical protocol under which disease progression was evaluated by magnetic resonance imaging. PBMCs were separated from peripheral blood using Ficoll-Hypaque density gradient centrifugation and then cryopreserved in liquid nitrogen.

This clonotype was obtained from a woman aged 60-70 years with multiple sclerosis. The chain couples TRBV9 to TRBJ2-3; 12 bases in between match TRBD2. The material sequenced was PBMCs. The CDR3 here reads CASSVSSGGAEGTQYF. The base sequence is TGTGCCAGCAGCGTATCTAGCGGGGGGGCCGAAGGGACGCAGTATTTT.